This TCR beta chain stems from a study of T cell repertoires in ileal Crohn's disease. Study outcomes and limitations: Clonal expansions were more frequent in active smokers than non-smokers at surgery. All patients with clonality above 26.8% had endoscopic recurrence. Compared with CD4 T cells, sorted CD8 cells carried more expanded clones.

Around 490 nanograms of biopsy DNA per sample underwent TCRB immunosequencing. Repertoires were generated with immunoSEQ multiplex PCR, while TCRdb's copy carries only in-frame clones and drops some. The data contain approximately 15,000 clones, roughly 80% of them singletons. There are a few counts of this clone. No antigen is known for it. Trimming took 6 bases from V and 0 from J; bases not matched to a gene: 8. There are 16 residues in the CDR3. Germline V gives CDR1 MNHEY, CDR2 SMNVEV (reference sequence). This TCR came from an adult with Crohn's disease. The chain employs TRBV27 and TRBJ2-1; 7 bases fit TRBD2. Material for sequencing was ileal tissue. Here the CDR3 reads CASSFSGTNSYNEQFF. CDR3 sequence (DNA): TGTGCCAGCAGCTTCTCCGGGACTAACTCCTACAATGAGCAGTTCTTC.